The 12 T cell receptor beta chains in this list originate from one sample, sequenced in a study of blood T cell repertoires in COVID-19. Sequencing used immunoSEQ multiplex PCR; TCRdb keeps in-frame clones, though not all of them. The repertoire consists of around 150,000 clones, with around 92% occurring once and the leading ten covering 4.8%. Input material: peripheral blood. These receptors were collected from a man between 25 and 39 years old with COVID-19, enrolled during active disease.

As regards this clone: The same CDR3 also results from other DNA sequences found in this sample. The chain carries TRBV3-1 (or the pseudogene TRBV3-2) and TRBJ1-1; no reliable D call. Trimming cost V 0 bases and J 0 bases, with 5 bases left between them. This CDR3 has 14 residues. Germline loops: CDR1 LGHDT, CDR2 YNNKEL (reference sequence). Written as DNA, the CDR3 is TGTGCCAGCAGCCAAGAACAAGTGAACACTGAAGCTTTCTTT. Translating it yields CASSQEQVNTEAFF.

The rearrangement uses TRBV30 and TRBJ1-6; 7 bases map to TRBD1. CDR1 GTSNPN and CDR2 SVGIG come from the germline V gene (reference sequence). There are 16 residues in the CDR3. J gave up 0 bases and V 3 bases, and 5 bases lay outside the gene matches. DNA of the CDR3: TGTGCCTGGAGAGGACAGGAAAGCTCCTATAATTCACCCCTCCACTTT. This sequence encodes CAWRGQESSYNSPLHF.

The chain couples TRBV7-9 to TRBJ1-4, with D perhaps TRBD1 (6 bases). The CDR3 is 19 amino acids. V gave up 4 bases and J gave up 2 bases, with 23 bases separating them. Looked up from germline, CDR1 is SEHNR and CDR2 is FQNEAQ (reference sequence). CDR3 bases: TGTGCCAGCAGCTCCCGTCAGGGGCAAAGCATGGTTACTAATGAAAAACTGTTTTTT. Translating it yields CASSSRQGQSMVTNEKLFF.

This chain connects TRBV5-1 to TRBJ2-7, with 10 nucleotides matching TRBD2. With V trimmed by 1 base and J by 7 bases, 8 bases remained unmatched. The CDR3 is 15 residues long. CDR1 and CDR2 from the germline V gene are SGHRS and YFSETQ. The CDR3 sequence is CASSLSLAGAEEQYF. CDR3 in DNA: TGCGCCAGCAGCTTGTCGCTAGCGGGAGCTGAAGAGCAGTACTTC.

The V and J genes are TRBV10-3 and TRBJ1-1; TRBD1 matches at 7 bases. V trimming: 6 bases; J trimming: 8 bases; junction bases outside the gene matches: 15. Looked up from germline, CDR1 is ENHRY and CDR2 is SYGVKD. The CDR3 runs 15 residues. The CDR3 sequence: CAISDLGGQMIEAFF. CDR3 sequence (DNA): TGTGCCATCAGCGACCTTGGGGGACAGATGATAGAAGCTTTCTTT.

This chain uses TRBV7-2 with TRBJ1-4; D is unresolved. Germline V CDR1 and CDR2: SGHTA, FQGNSA. The length of the CDR3 is 15 residues. V shed 3 bases and J shed 0 bases, with 8 bases lying between them. The CDR3 nucleotides are TGTGCCAGCAGCTTCGCAGGCTCAACTAATGAAAAACTGTTTTTT. Amino acid sequence: CASSFAGSTNEKLFF.

The chain links TRBV29-1 to TRBJ2-3, with TRBD2 matching over 7 bases. Trimming at V came to 1 base and at J to 0 bases, leaving 13 bases not matched to a gene. The CDR3 has 18 amino acids. Germline V gene data show CDR1 as SQVTM and CDR2 as ANQGSEA. As DNA, the CDR3 is TGCAGCGTTGAAGCACCGCGGGAGACTAGGAGTAGCACAGATACGCAGTATTTT. This encodes CSVEAPRETRSSTDTQYF.

The chain uses TRBV28 and TRBJ1-2; possibly TRBD1 for D (5 bases). V gave up 6 bases and J gave up 1 base, with 12 bases separating them. Germline V gives CDR1 MDHEN, CDR2 SYDVKM. There are 14 residues in the CDR3. CDR3 nucleotides: TGTGCCAGCAGCCCGGATCAGGGTAACTATGGCTACACCTTC. It encodes CASSPDQGNYGYTF.

The V call is TRBV24-1, the J call TRBJ2-3; tentatively, D is TRBD2 (5 bases). Germline values: CDR1 KGHDR, CDR2 SFDVKD. The V end lost 0 bases, the J end lost 2 bases, and 11 bases lay between the germline ends. This CDR3 contains 16 residues. CDR3 sequence reads: CATSDLVSGDTDTQYF. The CDR3 coding sequence is TGTGCCACCAGTGATTTGGTTTCCGGGGACACAGATACGCAGTATTTT.

The rearrangement joins TRBV5-1 to TRBJ1-2, with 7 bases matching TRBD1. Germline V gene data show CDR1 as SGHRS and CDR2 as YFSETQ. This CDR3 is 17 amino acids long. J was trimmed by 0 bases and V by 3 bases; bases with no gene match: 11. CDR3 residues: CASSSGTAFQANYGYTF. As DNA, the CDR3 is TGCGCCAGCAGCTCGGGGACAGCGTTCCAAGCTAACTATGGCTACACCTTC.

The chain uses TRBV19 and TRBJ2-1, with 7 positions matching TRBD1. The germline gives CDR1 LNHDA, CDR2 SQIVND (reference sequence). The CDR3 runs to 15 residues. The V segment lost 3 bases and the J segment 0 bases; nucleotides outside the gene matches: 2. CDR3 amino acids: CASSIWDSSYNEQFF. In DNA, the CDR3 is TGTGCCAGTAGTATTTGGGACAGCTCCTACAATGAGCAGTTCTTC.

The V and J genes are TRBV5-1 and TRBJ1-6; D is possibly TRBD1 (6 bases). CDR1 SGHRS and CDR2 YFSETQ come from the germline V gene. The CDR3 contains 15 residues. Between the trimmed V and J ends, which lost 3 bases and 4 bases, there was a span of 11 bases. The CDR3 loop reads CASSSDRSYNSPLHF. The CDR3 nucleotides read TGCGCCAGCAGCTCGGACAGATCTTATAATTCACCCCTCCACTTT.